Presented here are 4 T cell receptor beta chains from one specimen sequenced in a study of early T cells in non-severe SARS-CoV-2 infection. TCRdb reprocessed the 5' RACE reads with MiXCR, giving one entry per CDR3 protein. The top ten hold 15% to 20% of the sample, which has approximately 64,000 distinct CDR3 sequences, over 20% seen once. The source was whole blood, collected at baseline. These receptors were obtained from an adult who was a healthcare worker with PCR-confirmed SARS-CoV-2 infection or an uninfected control (not recorded which).

The chain carries TRBV27 and TRBJ1-5, with TRBD1 identical over 9 bases. The CDR3 contains 14 residues. CDR1 and CDR2 (germline): MNHEY, SMNVEV (reference sequence). The J segment lost 7 bases and the V segment lost 6 bases, leaving 7 bases of the junction unmatched. CDR3 sequence reads: CASSGTGRGQPQHF. CDR3 DNA: TGTGCCAGCAGCGGGACAGGGCGAGGGCAGCCCCAGCATTTT.

The chain combines TRBV18 with TRBJ1-1; maybe TRBD1 (5 bases). Germline loops: CDR1 KGHSH, CDR2 LQKENI. V gave up 3 bases and J gave up 5 bases, with 13 bases separating them. This CDR3 comprises 14 residues. CDR3 bases: TGTGCCAGCTCACCCACTTCGGGGGAGACTGAAGCTTTCTTT. Its translation is CASSPTSGETEAFF.

The chain couples TRBV5-8 to TRBJ1-1; no clear D gene. The CDR3 consists of 10 residues. The germline V gene encodes CDR1 SGHTS and CDR2 YDEGEE. V was clipped by 5 bases and J by 11 bases, with 10 bases between them. CDR3 nucleotide sequence: TGTGCCAGCAGGTACGGTGGGGCTTTCTTT. Translation gives CASRYGGAFF.

This chain joins TRBV29-1 and TRBJ2-7; 9 bases are shared with TRBD1. Germline V gene sequence: CDR1 SQVTM, CDR2 ANQGSEA. V dropped 5 bases and J dropped 2; count of bases not matched to a gene: 1. The CDR3 sequence is 12 residues long. CDR3 sequence (DNA): TGCAGCGTTAACAGGGGGCCCTACGAGCAGTACTTC. This sequence encodes CSVNRGPYEQYF.